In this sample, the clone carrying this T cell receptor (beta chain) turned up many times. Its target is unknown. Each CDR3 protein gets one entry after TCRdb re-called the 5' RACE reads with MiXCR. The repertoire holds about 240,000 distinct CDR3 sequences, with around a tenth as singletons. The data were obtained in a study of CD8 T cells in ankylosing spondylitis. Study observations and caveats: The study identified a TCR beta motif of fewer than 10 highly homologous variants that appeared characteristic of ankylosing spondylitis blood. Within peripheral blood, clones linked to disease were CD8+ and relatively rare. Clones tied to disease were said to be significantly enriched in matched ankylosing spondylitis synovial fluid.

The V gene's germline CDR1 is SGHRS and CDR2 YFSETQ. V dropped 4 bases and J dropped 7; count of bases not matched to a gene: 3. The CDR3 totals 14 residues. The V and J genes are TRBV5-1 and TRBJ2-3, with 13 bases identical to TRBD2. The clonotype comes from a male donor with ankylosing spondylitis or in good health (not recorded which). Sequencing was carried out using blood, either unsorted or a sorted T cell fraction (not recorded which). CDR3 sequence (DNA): TGCGCCAGCAGCCGGACTAGCGGGGGTAATACGCAGTATTTT. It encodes CASSRTSGGNTQYF.